The 14 T cell receptor beta chains below come from one sample, sequenced in a study of beta chain features in type 1 diabetes. The isolated RNA, all of it, was reverse transcribed, so expressed TCRB transcripts were what got sequenced. The protocol was immunoSEQ multiplex PCR, while the TCRdb copy is restricted to in-frame clones and leaves out a portion. Here the sample spans fewer than 65,000 clones, approximately 59% being singletons. The sample was Tregs from blood. Every receptor here comes from a young woman in good health.

The chain employs TRBV5-1 and TRBJ1-4; 10 bases are shared with TRBD1. V lost 5 bases to trimming and J lost 8 bases; unmatched junction nucleotides: 6. Looked up from germline, CDR1 is SGHRS and CDR2 is YFSETQ. The CDR3 spans 14 residues. The CDR3 region is CASRTGTGDEKLFF. The CDR3 coding sequence is TGCGCCAGCAGAACCGGGACAGGGGACGAAAAACTGTTTTTT.

The J gene is TRBJ2-2, the V gene TRBV4-3; 7 bases align to TRBD2. The CDR3 is made up of 16 amino acids. J gave up 7 bases and V 0 bases, and 8 bases lay outside the gene matches. The germline V gene encodes CDR1 LGHNA and CDR2 YSLEER. DNA for the CDR3: TGCGCCAGCAGCCAAGAGCGCGGGGGATGGGGCGGGGAGCTGTTTTTT. It translates to CASSQERGGWGGELFF.

The rearrangement uses TRBV5-1 and TRBJ2-5; perhaps TRBD1 as D (5 bases). CDR1 is SGHRS and CDR2 is YFSETQ in the germline V gene. There are 13 residues in the CDR3. V lost 2 bases and J lost 2, with 7 bases in between. The CDR3 coding sequence is TGCGCCAGCAGCTTTGACAGACAAGAGACCCAGTACTTC. Protein product: CASSFDRQETQYF.

The chain carries TRBV5-1 and TRBJ2-7; 9 bases fit TRBD2. CDR3 length: 14 residues. Germline CDR1 reads SGHRS; CDR2 reads YFSETQ. Germline trimming cut 5 bases from V and 4 bases from J; bases unmatched to any gene: 7. The CDR3 DNA reads as TGCGCCAGCAGACCCCTTAGCGGGGGTTACGAGCAGTACTTC. It encodes CASRPLSGGYEQYF.

The J gene is TRBJ2-1, the V gene TRBV12-5; tentatively, D is TRBD1 (5 bases). Germline CDR1 and CDR2: LGHNT and FRNRAP. Trimming took off 5 bases at V and 8 bases at J, with 13 bases between the two ends. CDR3 length: 13 amino acids. The CDR3 region is CASGLSRVDEQFF. In nucleotides, the CDR3 is TGTGCTAGTGGTCTCTCCAGGGTCGATGAGCAGTTCTTC.

The chain combines TRBV30 with TRBJ2-7, with unresolved D. The CDR3 spans 12 residues. Germline-derived CDR1 and CDR2 are GTSNPN and SVGIG (reference sequence). As DNA, the CDR3 is TGTGCTTACGACCTAGGCTCCTACGAGCAGTACTTC. It encodes CAYDLGSYEQYF.

The chain uses TRBV10-3 and TRBJ2-3; D possibly corresponds to TRBD2 (6 bases). Germline V gives CDR1 ENHRY, CDR2 SYGVKD. V shed 0 bases and J shed 0 bases, with 13 bases lying between them. This CDR3 region has 17 residues. The CDR3 is CAISESISRGSTDTQYF. The CDR3 DNA follows: TGTGCCATCAGTGAGTCGATAAGCCGGGGGAGCACAGATACGCAGTATTTT.

The chain joins TRBV5-1 to TRBJ1-1; D is unclear. CDR1 is SGHRS and CDR2 is YFSETQ in the germline V gene. The CDR3 length is 15 residues. V shed 1 base and J shed 5 bases, with 15 bases lying between them. Here the CDR3 DNA reads TGCGCCAGCAGCTTGTTCGGCAACGCGAGGACTGAAGCTTTCTTT. Amino acids: CASSLFGNARTEAFF.

This rearrangement joins TRBV5-1 to TRBJ2-7; 8 positions agree with TRBD1. Germline CDR1 reads SGHRS; CDR2 reads YFSETQ. Losses at the gene ends were 2 bases for V and 5 bases for J; bases not matched to a gene: 3. This CDR3 is 13 amino acids long. CDR3 bases: TGCGCCAGCAGCTTAGCAGGGGGCAACGAGCAGTACTTC. Translated: CASSLAGGNEQYF. Full variable domain (outside the CDR3, taken from reference TRBV5-1 and TRBJ2-7): KAGVTQTPRYLIKTRGQQVTLSCSPISGHRSVSWYQQTPGQGLQFLFEYFSETQRNKGNFPGRFSGRQFSNSRSEMNVSTLELGDSALYLCASSLAGGNEQYFGPGTRLTVT.

The chain uses TRBV7-3 and TRBJ1-1; D is unclear. Trimming left V 4 bases short and J 2 bases short, with 8 bases between. Per germline, CDR1 SGHTA and CDR2 FQGTGA. The CDR3 is made up of 13 amino acids. The CDR3, as DNA: TGTGCCAGCAGCTACCGCGGTAACACTGAAGCTTTCTTT. Amino acid sequence: CASSYRGNTEAFF.

The J gene is TRBJ1-5, the V gene TRBV5-5; D gene unclear. V lost 3 bases and J lost 4, with 11 bases in between. The CDR3 has 14 residues. Germline-derived CDR1 and CDR2 are SGHKS and YYEKEE (reference sequence). CDR3 DNA: TGTGCCAGCAGCTCCGAATTGCGGAATCAGCCCCAGCATTTT. Translating it yields CASSSELRNQPQHF.

V gene TRBV6-6 combines with J gene TRBJ1-2; 7 bases are a match to TRBD1. CDR1 and CDR2 (germline): MNHNY, SVGAGI (reference sequence). The length of the CDR3 is 13 residues. Losses at the gene ends were 5 bases for V and 4 bases for J; bases not matched to a gene: 4. CDR3 sequence: CASSNRDSYGYTF. For the CDR3, the DNA is TGTGCCAGCAGTAACCGGGACAGCTATGGCTACACCTTC.

J is TRBJ1-2 and V is TRBV10-2; 7 nucleotides match TRBD1. Germline V gives CDR1 WSHSY, CDR2 SAAADI. This CDR3 is 17 amino acids long. With V trimmed by 6 bases and J by 4 bases, 17 bases remained unmatched. The CDR3 region has the DNA TGCGCCAGCAGCCCCGGACAGGCCAAGTCAGCCTTCTATGGCTACACCTTC. Amino acid sequence: CASSPGQAKSAFYGYTF.

The J gene is TRBJ1-4, the V gene TRBV4-3, with 10 bases lining up with TRBD1. The CDR3 loop spans 15 amino acids. Trimming removed 4 bases from V and 6 bases from J; junction bases left unmatched: 5. Germline V lookup: CDR1 LGHNA, CDR2 YSLEER. The CDR3 DNA reads TGCGCCAGCAGCCCTCGGACAGGGGGGTATGAAAAACTGTTTTTT. Translated, it gives CASSPRTGGYEKLFF.